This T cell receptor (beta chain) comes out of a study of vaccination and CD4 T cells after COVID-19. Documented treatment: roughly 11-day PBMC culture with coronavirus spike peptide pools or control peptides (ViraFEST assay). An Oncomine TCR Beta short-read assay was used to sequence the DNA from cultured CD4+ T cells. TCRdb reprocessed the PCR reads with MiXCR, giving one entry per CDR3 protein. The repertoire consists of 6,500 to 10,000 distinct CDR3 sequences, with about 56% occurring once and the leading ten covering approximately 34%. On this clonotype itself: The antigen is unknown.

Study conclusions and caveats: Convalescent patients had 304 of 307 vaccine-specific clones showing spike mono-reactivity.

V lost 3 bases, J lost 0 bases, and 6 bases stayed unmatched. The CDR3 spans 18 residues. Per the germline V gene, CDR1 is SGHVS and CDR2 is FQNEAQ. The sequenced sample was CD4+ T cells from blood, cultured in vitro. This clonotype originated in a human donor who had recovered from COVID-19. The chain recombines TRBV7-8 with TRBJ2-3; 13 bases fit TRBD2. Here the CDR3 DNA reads TGTGCCAGCAGCTTCAGACTAGCGGGAGGCAGTAGCACAGATACGCAGTATTTT. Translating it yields CASSFRLAGGSSTDTQYF.